The sequence of this T cell receptor beta chain was determined in a study of siplizumab effects on memory and regulatory T cells. Points from the study as a whole: Only a minor fraction of alloreactive clones mapped to unstimulated subsets. Memory cells seemed less diverse than naive T cells, which also seemed major contributors to the alloresponse. On average, 68.8% of mappable alloreactive CD4+ clones were Treg-derived under siplizumab, against 26.9% in controls.

Deletions cut 2 bases from V and 4 bases from J, with 5 bases between. Germline CDR1 SGHNT, CDR2 YYREEE (reference sequence). The CDR3 has 12 residues. TCR templates, around 98,000 per sample, were assayed. TCRdb's copy holds only in-frame clones and misses some; the assay was immunoSEQ multiplex PCR. The sample includes 90,000 to 120,000 clones, about 90% seen only once; the top ten take just over 2.5%. With regard to this clone: The antigen remains undetermined.

The V and J genes are TRBV5-4 and TRBJ2-3; D unclear. The sequenced sample consisted of CD4+ T cells sorted from blood. This clonotype was obtained from a human donor in good health. Some clones in this sample may be carry-over from other donors' samples. CDR3 sequence reads: CASSLPSDTQYF. The CDR3 nucleotides read TGTGCCAGCAGCTTACCATCAGATACGCAGTATTTT.